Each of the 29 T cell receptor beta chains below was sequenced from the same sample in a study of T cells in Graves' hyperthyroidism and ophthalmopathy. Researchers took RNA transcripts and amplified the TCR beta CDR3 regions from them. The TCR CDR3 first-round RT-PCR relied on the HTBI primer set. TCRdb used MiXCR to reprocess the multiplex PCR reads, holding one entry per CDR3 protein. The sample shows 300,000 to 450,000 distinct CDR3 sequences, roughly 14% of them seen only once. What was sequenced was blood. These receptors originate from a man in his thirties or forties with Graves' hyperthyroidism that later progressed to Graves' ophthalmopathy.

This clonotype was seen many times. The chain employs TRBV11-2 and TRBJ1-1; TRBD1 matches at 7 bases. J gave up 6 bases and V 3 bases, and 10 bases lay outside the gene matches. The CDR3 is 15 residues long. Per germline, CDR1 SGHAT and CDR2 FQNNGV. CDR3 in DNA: TGTGCCAGCAGCTTGGATACAGGGGAAAGGTCTGAAGCTTTCTTT. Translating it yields CASSLDTGERSEAFF. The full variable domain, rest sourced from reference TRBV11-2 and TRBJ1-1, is EAGVAQSPRYKIIEKRQSVAFWCNPISGHATLYWYQQILGQGPKLLIQFQNNGVVDDSQLPKDRFSAERLKGVDSTLKIQPAKLEDSAVYLCASSLDTGERSEAFFGQGTRLTVV.

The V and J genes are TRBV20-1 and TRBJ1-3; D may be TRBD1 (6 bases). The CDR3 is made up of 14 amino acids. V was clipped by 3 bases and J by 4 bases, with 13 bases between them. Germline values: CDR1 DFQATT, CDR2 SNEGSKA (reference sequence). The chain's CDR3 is CSASPQGRGNTIYF. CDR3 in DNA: TGCAGTGCTAGTCCACAGGGAAGAGGAAACACCATATATTTT.

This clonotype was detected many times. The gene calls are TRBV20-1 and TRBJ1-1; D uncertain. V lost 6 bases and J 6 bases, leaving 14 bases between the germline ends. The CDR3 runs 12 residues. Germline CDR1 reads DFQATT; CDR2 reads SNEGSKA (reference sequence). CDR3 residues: CSAESPGAEAFF. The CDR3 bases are TGCAGTGCCGAAAGCCCAGGCGCTGAAGCTTTCTTT.

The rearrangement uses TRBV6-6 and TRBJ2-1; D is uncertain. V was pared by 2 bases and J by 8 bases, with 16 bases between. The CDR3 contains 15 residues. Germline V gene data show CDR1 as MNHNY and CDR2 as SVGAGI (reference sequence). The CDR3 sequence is CASSYGPGRGHEQFF. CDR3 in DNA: TGTGCCAGCAGTTACGGGCCAGGTCGAGGCCATGAGCAGTTCTTC.

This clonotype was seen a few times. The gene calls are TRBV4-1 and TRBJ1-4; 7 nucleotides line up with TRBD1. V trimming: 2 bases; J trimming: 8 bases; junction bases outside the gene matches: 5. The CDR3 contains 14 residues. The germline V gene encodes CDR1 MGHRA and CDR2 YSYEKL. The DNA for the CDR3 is TGCGCCAGCAGCCAAAGGGGGCAGTCGGAAAAACTGTTTTTT. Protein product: CASSQRGQSEKLFF.

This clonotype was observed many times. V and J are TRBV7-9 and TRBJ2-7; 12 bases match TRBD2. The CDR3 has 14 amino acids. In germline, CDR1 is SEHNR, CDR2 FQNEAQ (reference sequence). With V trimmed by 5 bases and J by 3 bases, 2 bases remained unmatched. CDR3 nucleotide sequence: TGTGCCAGCAGCACTAGCGGGGGGAGCTACGAGCAGTACTTC. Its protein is CASSTSGGSYEQYF.

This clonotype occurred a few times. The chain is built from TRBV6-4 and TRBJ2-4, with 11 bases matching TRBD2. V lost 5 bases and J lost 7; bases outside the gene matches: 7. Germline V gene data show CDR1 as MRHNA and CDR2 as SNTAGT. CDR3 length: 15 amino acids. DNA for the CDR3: TGTGCCAGCAGTTCCGGGACTAGCGGCCGGAACATTCAGTACTTC. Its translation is CASSSGTSGRNIQYF.

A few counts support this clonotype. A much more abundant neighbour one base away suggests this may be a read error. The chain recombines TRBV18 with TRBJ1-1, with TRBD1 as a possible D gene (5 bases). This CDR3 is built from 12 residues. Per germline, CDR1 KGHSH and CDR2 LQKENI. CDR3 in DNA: TGTGCCAGCTCACAGGGGAACACTGAAGCTTCCTTT. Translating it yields CASSQGNTEASF. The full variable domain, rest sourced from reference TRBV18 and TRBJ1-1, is NAGVMQNPRHLVRRRGQEARLRCSPMKGHSHVYWYRQLPEEGLKFMVYLQKENIIDESGMPKERFSAEFPKEGPSILRIQQVVRGDSAAYFCASSQGNTEASFGQGTRLTVV.

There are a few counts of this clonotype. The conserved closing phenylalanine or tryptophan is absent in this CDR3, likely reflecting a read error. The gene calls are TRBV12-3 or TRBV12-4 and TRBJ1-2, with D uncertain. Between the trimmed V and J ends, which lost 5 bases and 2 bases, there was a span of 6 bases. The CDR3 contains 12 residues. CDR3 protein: CASSQMNYGYTL. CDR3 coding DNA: TGTGCCAGCAGTCAGATGAACTATGGCTACACCCTC.

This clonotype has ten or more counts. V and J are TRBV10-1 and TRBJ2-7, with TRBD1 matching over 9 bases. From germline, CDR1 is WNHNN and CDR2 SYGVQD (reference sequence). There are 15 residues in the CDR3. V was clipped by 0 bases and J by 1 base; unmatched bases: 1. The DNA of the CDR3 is TGCGCCAGCAGTGAGTCGGGACAGGGATCCTACGAGCAGTACTTC. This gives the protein CASSESGQGSYEQYF.

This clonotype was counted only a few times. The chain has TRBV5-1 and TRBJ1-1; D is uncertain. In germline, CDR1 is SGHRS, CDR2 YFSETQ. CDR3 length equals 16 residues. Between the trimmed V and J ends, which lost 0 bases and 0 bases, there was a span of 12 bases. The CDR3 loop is CASSLGVYSVNTEAFF. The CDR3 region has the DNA TGCGCCAGCAGCTTGGGAGTTTATAGCGTGAACACTGAAGCTTTCTTT.

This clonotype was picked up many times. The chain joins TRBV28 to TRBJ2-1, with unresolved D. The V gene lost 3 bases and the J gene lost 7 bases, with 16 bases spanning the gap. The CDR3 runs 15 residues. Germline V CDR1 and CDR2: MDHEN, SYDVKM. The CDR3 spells CASSFGSAWDNEQFF. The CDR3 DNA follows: TGTGCCAGCAGTTTCGGGTCCGCGTGGGATAATGAGCAGTTCTTC.

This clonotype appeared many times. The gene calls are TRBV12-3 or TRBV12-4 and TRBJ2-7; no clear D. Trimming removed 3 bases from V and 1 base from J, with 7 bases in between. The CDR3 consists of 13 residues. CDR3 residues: CASSFGLSYEQYF. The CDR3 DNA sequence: TGTGCCAGCAGTTTTGGCCTTTCCTACGAGCAGTACTTC.

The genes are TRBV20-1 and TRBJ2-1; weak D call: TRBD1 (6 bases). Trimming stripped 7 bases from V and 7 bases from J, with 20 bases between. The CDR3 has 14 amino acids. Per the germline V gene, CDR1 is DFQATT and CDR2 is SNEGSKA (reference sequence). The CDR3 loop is CSVRGRGRRNEQFF. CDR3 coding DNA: TGCAGTGTGAGAGGCAGGGGAAGAAGGAATGAGCAGTTCTTC.

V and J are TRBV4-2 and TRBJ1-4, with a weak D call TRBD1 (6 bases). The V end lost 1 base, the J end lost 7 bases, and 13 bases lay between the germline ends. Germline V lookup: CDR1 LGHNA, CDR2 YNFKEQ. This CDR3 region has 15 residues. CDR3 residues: CASSQVDRRVEKLFF. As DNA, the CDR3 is TGTGCCAGCAGCCAAGTAGACAGGCGGGTTGAAAAACTGTTTTTT.

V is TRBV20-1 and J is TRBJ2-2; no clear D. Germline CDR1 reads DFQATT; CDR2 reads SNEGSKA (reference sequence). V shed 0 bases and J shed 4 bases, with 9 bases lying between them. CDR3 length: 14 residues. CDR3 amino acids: CSARDPRATGELFF. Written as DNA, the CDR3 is TGCAGTGCTAGAGATCCCCGGGCCACCGGGGAGCTGTTTTTT.

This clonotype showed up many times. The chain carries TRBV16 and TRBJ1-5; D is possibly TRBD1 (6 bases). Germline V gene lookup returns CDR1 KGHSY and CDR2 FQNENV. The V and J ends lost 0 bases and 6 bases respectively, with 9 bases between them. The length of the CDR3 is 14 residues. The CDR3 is CASSQSGGAQPQHF. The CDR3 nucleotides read TGTGCCAGCAGCCAATCCGGGGGGGCTCAGCCCCAGCATTTT.

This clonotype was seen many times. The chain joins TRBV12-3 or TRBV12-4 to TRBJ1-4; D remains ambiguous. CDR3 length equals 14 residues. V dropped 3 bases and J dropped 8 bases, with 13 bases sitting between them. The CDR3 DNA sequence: TGTGCCAGCAGTTTTCCCAACGCTCAGGAAAAACTGTTTTTT. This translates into CASSFPNAQEKLFF.

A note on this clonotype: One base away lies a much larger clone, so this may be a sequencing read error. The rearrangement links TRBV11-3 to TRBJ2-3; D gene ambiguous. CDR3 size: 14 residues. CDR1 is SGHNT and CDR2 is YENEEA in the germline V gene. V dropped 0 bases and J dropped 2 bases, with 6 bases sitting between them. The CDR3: CASSLDIVTDTQYF. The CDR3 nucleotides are TGTGCCAGCAGCTTAGATATAGTCACAGATACGCAGTATTTT.

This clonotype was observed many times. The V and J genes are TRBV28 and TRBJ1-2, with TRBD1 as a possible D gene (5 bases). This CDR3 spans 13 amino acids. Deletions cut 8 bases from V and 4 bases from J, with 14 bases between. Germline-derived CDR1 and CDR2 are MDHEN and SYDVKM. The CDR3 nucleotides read TGTGCCAGCCGTTCCGGGGGGAGCTATGGCTACACCTTC. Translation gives CASRSGGSYGYTF.

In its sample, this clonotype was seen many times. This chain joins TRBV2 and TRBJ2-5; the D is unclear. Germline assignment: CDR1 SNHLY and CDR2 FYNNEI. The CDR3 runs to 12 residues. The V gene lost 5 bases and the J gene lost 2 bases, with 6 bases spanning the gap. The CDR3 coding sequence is TGTGCCAGCAGTCAGGAGCAAGAGACCCAGTACTTC. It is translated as CASSQEQETQYF. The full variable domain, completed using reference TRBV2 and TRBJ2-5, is EPEVTQTPSHQVTQMGQEVILRCVPISNHLYFYWYRQILGQKVEFLVSFYNNEISEKSEIFDDQFSVERPDGSNFTLKIRSTKLEDSAMYFCASSQEQETQYFGPGTRLLVL.

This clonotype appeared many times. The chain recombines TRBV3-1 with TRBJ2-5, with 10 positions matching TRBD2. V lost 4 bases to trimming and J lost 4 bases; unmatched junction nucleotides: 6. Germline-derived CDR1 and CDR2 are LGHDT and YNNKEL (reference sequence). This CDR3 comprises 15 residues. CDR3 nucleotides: TGTGCCAGCAGCCCTCTAGCGGGGGTTCGAGAGACCCAGTACTTC. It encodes CASSPLAGVRETQYF.

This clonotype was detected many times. CDR3 sequence: CASSPGGLPTYNEQFF. As DNA, the CDR3 is TGTGCCAGCAGCCCTGGGGGACTACCCACCTACAATGAGCAGTTCTTC. This chain connects TRBV11-2 to TRBJ2-1; 7 nucleotides agree with TRBD2. Germline values: CDR1 SGHAT, CDR2 FQNNGV. V was pared by 5 bases and J by 2 bases, with 9 bases of the junction left unmatched. The CDR3 totals 16 residues.

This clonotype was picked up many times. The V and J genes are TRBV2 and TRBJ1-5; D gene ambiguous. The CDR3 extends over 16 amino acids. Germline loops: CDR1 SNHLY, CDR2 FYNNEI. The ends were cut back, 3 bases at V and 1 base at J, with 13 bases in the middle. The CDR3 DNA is TGTGCCAGCAGTGATGTTGCGACACCAAGCAATCAGCCCCAGCATTTT. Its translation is CASSDVATPSNQPQHF. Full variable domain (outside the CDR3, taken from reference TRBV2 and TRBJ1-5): EPEVTQTPSHQVTQMGQEVILRCVPISNHLYFYWYRQILGQKVEFLVSFYNNEISEKSEIFDDQFSVERPDGSNFTLKIRSTKLEDSAMYFCASSDVATPSNQPQHFGDGTRLSIL.

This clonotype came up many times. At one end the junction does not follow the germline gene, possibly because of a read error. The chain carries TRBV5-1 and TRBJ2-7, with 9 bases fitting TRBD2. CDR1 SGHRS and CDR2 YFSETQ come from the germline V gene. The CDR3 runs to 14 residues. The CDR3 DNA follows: TGCGCCAGCGGCTTAGCGGGGGCGAACTACGAGCAGTACTTC. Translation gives CASGLAGANYEQYF.

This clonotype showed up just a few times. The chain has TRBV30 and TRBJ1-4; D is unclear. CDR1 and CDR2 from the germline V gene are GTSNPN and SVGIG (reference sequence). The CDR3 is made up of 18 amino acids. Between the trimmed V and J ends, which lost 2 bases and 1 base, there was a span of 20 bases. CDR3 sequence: CAWSIFRSGLRTNEKLFF. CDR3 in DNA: TGTGCCTGGAGTATCTTTCGATCGGGGTTGAGAACTAATGAAAAACTGTTTTTT.

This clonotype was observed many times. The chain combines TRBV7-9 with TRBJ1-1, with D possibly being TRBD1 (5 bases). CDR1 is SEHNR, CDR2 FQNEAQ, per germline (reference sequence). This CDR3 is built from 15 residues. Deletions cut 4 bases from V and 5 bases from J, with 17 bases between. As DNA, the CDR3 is TGTGCCAGCAGCTGGGGAGGAGGGGTTGATACTGAAGCTTTCTTT. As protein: CASSWGGGVDTEAFF.

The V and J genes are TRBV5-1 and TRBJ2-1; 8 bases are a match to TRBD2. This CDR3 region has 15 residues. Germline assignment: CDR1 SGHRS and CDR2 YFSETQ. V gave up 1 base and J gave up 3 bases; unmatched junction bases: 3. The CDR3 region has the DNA TGCGCCAGCAGCTTGTCCACTAGCGGCTACAATGAGCAGTTCTTC. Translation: CASSLSTSGYNEQFF. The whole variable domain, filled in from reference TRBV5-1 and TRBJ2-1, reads KAGVTQTPRYLIKTRGQQVTLSCSPISGHRSVSWYQQTPGQGLQFLFEYFSETQRNKGNFPGRFSGRQFSNSRSEMNVSTLELGDSALYLCASSLSTSGYNEQFFGPGTRLTVL.

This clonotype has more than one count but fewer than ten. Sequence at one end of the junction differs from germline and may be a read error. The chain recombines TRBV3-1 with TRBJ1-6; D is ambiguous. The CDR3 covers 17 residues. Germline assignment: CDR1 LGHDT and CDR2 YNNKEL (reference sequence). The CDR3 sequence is CASSHRTFSSYNSPPHF. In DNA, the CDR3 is TGTGCCAGCAGCCACCGGACCTTTAGCTCCTATAATTCACCCCCCCACTTT.